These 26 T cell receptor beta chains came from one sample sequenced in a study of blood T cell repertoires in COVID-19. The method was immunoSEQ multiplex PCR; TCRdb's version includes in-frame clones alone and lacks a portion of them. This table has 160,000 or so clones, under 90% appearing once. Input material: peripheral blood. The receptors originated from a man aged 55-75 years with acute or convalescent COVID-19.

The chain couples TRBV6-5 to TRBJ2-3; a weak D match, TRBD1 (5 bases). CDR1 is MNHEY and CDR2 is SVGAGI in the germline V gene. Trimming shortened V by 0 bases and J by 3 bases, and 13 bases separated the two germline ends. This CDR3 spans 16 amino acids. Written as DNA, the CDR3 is TGTGCCAGCAGTTACTCAACAGGTGGAAGGACAGATACGCAGTATTTT. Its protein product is CASSYSTGGRTDTQYF.

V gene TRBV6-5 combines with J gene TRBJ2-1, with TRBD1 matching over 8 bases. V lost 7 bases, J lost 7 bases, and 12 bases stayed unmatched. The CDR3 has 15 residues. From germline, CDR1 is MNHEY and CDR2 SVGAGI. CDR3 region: CASTQGAGGVNEQFF. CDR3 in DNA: TGTGCCAGCACCCAGGGGGCAGGAGGGGTTAATGAGCAGTTCTTC.

The CDR3 reads CASSLGSNQPQHF. In DNA, the CDR3 is TGTGCCAGCAGTTTAGGCAGCAATCAGCCCCAGCATTTT. The chain is built from TRBV28 and TRBJ1-5; D unresolved. Germline values: CDR1 MDHEN, CDR2 SYDVKM. Trimming pared 2 bases from V and 1 base from J, leaving 3 bases between. This CDR3 has 13 residues.

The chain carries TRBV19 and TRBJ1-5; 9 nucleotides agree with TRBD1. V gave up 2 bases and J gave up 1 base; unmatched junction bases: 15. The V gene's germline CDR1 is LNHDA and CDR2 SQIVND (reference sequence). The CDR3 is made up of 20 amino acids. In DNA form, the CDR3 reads TGTGCCAGTAGTATACGAACCAACTTACAGGGGGCAAGGAGCAATCAGCCCCAGCATTTT. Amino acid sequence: CASSIRTNLQGARSNQPQHF. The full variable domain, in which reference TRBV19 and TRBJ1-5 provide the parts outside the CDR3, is DGGITQSPKYLFRKEGQNVTLSCEQNLNHDAMYWYRQDPGQGLRLIYYSQIVNDFQKGDIAEGYSVSREKKESFPLTVTSAQKNPTAFYLCASSIRTNLQGARSNQPQHFGDGTRLSIL.

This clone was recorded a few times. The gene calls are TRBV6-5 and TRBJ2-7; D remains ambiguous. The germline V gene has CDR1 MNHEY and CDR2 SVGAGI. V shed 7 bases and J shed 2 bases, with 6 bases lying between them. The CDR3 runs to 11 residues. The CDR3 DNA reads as TGTGCCAGCACTAGTACCTACGAGCAGTACTTC. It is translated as CASTSTYEQYF.

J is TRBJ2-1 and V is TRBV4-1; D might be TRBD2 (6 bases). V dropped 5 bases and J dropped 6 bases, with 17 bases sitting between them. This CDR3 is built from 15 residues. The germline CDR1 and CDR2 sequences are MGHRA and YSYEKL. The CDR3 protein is CASSYPGTQTNEQFF. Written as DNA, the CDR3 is TGCGCCAGCAGCTACCCCGGGACTCAAACCAATGAGCAGTTCTTC.

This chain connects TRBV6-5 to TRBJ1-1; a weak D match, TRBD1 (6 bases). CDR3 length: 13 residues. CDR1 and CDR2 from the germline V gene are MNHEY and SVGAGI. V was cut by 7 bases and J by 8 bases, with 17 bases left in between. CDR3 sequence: CASISDAGTEAFF. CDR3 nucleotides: TGTGCCAGCATCTCAGATGCCGGGACAGAAGCTTTCTTT.

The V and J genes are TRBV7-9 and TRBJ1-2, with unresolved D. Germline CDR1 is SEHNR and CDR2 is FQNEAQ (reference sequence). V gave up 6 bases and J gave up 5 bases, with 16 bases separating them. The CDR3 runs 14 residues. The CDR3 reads CASSPPGTGYGYTF. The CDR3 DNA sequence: TGTGCCAGCAGTCCTCCGGGAACGGGGTATGGCTACACCTTC.

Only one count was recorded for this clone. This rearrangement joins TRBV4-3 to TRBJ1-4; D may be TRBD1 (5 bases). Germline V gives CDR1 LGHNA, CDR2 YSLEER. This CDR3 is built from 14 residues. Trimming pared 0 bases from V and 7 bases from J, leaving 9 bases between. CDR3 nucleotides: TGCGCCAGCAGCCAAGATCTAGGGGTTGAAAAACTGTTTTTT. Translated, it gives CASSQDLGVEKLFF.

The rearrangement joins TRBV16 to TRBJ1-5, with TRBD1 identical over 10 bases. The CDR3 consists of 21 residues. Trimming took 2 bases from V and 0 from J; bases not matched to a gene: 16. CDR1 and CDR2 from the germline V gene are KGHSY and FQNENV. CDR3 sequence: CASSQTMTGGSQSYSNQPQHF. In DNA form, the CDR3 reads TGTGCCAGCAGCCAAACGATGACAGGGGGCTCGCAGAGTTATAGCAATCAGCCCCAGCATTTT. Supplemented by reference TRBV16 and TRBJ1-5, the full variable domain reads GEEVAQTPKHLVRGEGQKAKLYCAPIKGHSYVFWYQQVLKNEFKFLISFQNENVFDETGMPKERFSAKCLPNSPCSLEIQATKLEDSAVYFCASSQTMTGGSQSYSNQPQHFGDGTRLSIL.

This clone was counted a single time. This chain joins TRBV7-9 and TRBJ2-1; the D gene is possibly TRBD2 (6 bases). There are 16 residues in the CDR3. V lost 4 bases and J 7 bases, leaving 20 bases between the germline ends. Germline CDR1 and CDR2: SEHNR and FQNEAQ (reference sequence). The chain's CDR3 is CASSSLTSGLGNEQFF. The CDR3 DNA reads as TGTGCCAGCAGCTCCCTCACAAGCGGGCTCGGGAATGAGCAGTTCTTC.

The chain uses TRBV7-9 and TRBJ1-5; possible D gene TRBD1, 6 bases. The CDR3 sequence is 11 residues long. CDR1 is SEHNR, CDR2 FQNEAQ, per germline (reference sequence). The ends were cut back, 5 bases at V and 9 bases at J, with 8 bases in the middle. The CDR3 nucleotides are TGTGCCAGCAGCAAACAGGGGCCCCAGCATTTT. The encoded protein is CASSKQGPQHF.

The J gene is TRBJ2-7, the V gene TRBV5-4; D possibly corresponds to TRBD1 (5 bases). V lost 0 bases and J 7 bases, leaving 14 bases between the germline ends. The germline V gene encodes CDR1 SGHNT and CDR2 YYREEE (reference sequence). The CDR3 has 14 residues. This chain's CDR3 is CASSLGQRTGEQYF. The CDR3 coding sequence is TGTGCCAGCAGCTTGGGACAGCGAACGGGTGAGCAGTACTTC.

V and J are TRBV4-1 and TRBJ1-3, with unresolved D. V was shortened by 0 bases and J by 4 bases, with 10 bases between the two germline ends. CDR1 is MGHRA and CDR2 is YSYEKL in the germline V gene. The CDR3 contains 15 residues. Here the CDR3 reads CASSQDRGRGNTIYF. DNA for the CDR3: TGCGCCAGCAGCCAAGATCGTGGCAGGGGAAACACCATATATTTT.

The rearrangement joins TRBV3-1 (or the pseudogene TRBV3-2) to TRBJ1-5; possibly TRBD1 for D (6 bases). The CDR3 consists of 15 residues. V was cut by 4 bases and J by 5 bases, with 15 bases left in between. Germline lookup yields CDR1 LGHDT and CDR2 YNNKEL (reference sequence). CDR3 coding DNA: TGTGCCAGCAGCCGGGGCAGGGGCCCGTATCAGCCCCAGCATTTT. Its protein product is CASSRGRGPYQPQHF.

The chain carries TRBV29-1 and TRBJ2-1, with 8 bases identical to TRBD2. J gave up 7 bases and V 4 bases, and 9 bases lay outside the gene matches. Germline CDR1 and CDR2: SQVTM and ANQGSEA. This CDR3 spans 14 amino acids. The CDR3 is CSVVGQPGGNEQFF. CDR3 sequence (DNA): TGCAGCGTTGTAGGACAGCCGGGGGGGAATGAGCAGTTCTTC.

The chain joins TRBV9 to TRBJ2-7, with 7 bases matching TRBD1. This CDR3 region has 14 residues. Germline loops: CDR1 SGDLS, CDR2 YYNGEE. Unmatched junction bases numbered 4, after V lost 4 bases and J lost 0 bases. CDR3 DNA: TGTGCCAGCAGCACGGGACAGCCCTCCTACGAGCAGTACTTC. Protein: CASSTGQPSYEQYF.

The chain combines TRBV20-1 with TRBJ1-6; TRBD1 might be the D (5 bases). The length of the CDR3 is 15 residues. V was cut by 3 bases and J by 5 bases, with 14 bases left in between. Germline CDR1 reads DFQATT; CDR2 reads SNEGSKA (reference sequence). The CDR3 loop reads CSASSGSRDNSPLHF. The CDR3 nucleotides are TGCAGTGCTAGTTCAGGGTCTCGGGATAATTCACCCCTCCACTTT.

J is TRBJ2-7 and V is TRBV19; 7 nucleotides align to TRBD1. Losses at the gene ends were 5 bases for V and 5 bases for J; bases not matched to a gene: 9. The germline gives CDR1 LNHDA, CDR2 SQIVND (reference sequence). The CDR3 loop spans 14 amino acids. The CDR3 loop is CASSEDRPTHEQYF. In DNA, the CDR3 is TGTGCCAGTAGTGAGGACAGGCCAACCCACGAGCAGTACTTC.

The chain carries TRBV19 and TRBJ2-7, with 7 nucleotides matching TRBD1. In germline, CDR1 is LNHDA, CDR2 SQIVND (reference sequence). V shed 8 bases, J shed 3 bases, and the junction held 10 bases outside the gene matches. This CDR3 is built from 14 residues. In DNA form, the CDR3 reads TGTGCCAGTCGCACCCCGGGACAGAACTACGAGCAGTACTTC. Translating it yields CASRTPGQNYEQYF.

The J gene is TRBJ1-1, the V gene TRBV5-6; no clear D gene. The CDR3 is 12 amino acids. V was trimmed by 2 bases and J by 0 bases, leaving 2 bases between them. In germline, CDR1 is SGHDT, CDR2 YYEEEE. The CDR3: CASSFMNTEAFF. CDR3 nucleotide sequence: TGTGCCAGCAGCTTTATGAACACTGAAGCTTTCTTT. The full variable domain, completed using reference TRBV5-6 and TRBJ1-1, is DAGVTQSPTHLIKTRGQQVTLRCSPKSGHDTVSWYQQALGQGPQFIFQYYEEEERQRGNFPDRFSGHQFPNYSSELNVNALLLGDSALYLCASSFMNTEAFFGQGTRLTVV.

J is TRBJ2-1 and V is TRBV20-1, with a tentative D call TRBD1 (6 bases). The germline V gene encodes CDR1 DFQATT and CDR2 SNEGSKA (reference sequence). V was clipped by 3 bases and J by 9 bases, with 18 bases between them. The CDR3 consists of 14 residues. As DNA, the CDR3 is TGCAGTGCTAGTCCGTCAGGGGCGAAGAGTGAGCAGTTCTTC. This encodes CSASPSGAKSEQFF.

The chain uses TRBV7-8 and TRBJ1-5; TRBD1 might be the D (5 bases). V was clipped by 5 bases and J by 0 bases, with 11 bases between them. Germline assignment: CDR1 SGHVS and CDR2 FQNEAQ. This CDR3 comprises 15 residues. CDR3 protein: CASSRGGYSNQPQHF. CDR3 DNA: TGTGCCAGCAGCCGGGGGGGGTATAGCAATCAGCCCCAGCATTTT. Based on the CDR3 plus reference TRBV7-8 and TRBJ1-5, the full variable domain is GAGVSQSPRYKVAKRGQDVALRCDPISGHVSLFWYQQALGQGPEFLTYFQNEAQLDKSGLPSDRFFAERPEGSVSTLKIQRTQQEDSAVYLCASSRGGYSNQPQHFGDGTRLSIL.

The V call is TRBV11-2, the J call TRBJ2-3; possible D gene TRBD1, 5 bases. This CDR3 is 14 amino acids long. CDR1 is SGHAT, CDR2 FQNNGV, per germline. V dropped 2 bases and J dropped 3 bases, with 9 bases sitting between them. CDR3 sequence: CASSLQGRTDTQYF. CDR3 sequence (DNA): TGTGCCAGCAGCTTACAGGGTAGGACAGATACGCAGTATTTT. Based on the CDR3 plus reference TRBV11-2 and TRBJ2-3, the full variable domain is EAGVAQSPRYKIIEKRQSVAFWCNPISGHATLYWYQQILGQGPKLLIQFQNNGVVDDSQLPKDRFSAERLKGVDSTLKIQPAKLEDSAVYLCASSLQGRTDTQYFGPGTRLTVL.

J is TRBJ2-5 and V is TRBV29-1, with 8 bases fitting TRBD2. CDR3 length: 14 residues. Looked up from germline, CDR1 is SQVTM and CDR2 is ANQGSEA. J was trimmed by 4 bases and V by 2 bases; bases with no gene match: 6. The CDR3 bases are TGCAGCGTTGAAAACCGACTAGCGAGAGAGACCCAGTACTTC. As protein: CSVENRLARETQYF.

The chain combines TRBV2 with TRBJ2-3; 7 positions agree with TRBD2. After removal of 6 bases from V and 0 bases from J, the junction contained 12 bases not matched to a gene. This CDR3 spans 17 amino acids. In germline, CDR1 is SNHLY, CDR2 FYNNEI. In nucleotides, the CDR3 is TGTGCCAGCAGGGCCGCGTTGGGGGGGGAAAGCACAGATACGCAGTATTTT. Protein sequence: CASRAALGGESTDTQYF.